This T cell receptor beta chain was recorded in a study of blood T cell repertoires in COVID-19. Study background: From the United States, Italy and Spain came samples of acute and convalescent COVID-19.

Seattle's cohort entered during active infection and was followed longitudinally. Generated by immunoSEQ multiplex PCR, the TCRdb table keeps only in-frame clones and is missing some. The profile covers approximately 200,000 clones, with 70% to 80% appearing a single time and 5.5% to 7% taken by the ten largest. The sample comprised peripheral blood. This TCR came from a woman in her thirties or forties with COVID-19, enrolled during active disease.

CDR3 sequence: CASSLEDRGYEQYF. CDR3 coding DNA: TGTGCCAGCAGTTTAGAGGACAGGGGTTACGAGCAGTACTTC. The chain couples TRBV28 to TRBJ2-7, with 9 positions matching TRBD1. The CDR3 spans 14 residues. V lost 2 bases, J lost 4 bases, and 3 bases stayed unmatched. In germline, CDR1 is MDHEN, CDR2 SYDVKM.